This TCR beta chain was obtained from a study of monozygotic twins with inflammatory bowel disease (dated by TCRdb to between 2018 and 2021). General notes on the study: A total of 28 monozygotic twin pairs were included in the full study, comprising nine German pairs (four IBD-concordant, five IBD-discordant) and 19 IBD-discordant Danish pairs. Each individual had, on average, about 151 000 unique TCRalpha sequences and 181 000 unique TCRbeta sequences available for analysis. Disease-associated traits were sought mainly through comparisons between IBD patients and their genetically identical healthy co-twins within discordant pairs.

Spanning cysteine to phenylalanine, the CDR3 consists of 12 amino acids. No coding sequence is recorded. According to the germline V gene, CDR1 reads KGHSH and CDR2 reads LQKENI. From each donor, a roughly 2.5 ml peripheral blood sample was drawn into PAXgene tubes and stored at -80 degrees C. Without any T cell sorting, total RNA was extracted from whole blood using the PAXgene blood miRNA kit on an automated QIAcube. Peripheral blood from monozygotic twin pairs, either concordant or discordant for inflammatory bowel disease, underwent deep TCRalpha and TCRbeta repertoire profiling that used unique molecular barcoding. For every twin pair, smoking habits were documented, and each individual was categorised as a current, former or never smoker. Libraries were prepared through 5' RACE. Preparation of each TCR library used approximately 3,200 ng of total RNA. cDNA was synthesized with SMARTScribe reverse transcriptase in eight separate reactions per sample. During cDNA synthesis, unique molecular identifiers containing a 6-nucleotide sample barcode were introduced by template switching. TCRalpha and TCRbeta cDNA was amplified in two nested PCRs of roughly 16 and 10 cycles, and bead purification was carried out after each PCR. Before amplification, the cDNA was treated with uracil DNA-glycosylase and purified using the QIAquick PCR purification kit. In the second PCR, Illumina TruSeq-compatible adapters and sample-specific barcodes were added. Library quality and concentration were checked on TapeStation and Qubit, and libraries were pooled at approximately 5 ng each. The pooled libraries were sequenced with 2 x 100 bp reads and custom sequencing primers on an Illumina HiSeq2500 single-index Rapid Run. The source study handled its data this way. UMI-based consensus assembly with MiGEC version 1.2.6 was used to correct PCR and sequencing errors. MiXCR version 2.1.1 handled V(D)J alignment, clonotype assembly and CDR3 extraction. To normalise gene usage, clonotype sharing and MAIT/NKT TCR abundance, the analysis used the top 1000, 10 000 and 20 000 clonotypes per sample. Diversity was computed as the inverse Simpson index with the vegan R package after downsampling to 27 000 UMIs. Statistical testing used paired Mann-Whitney U tests on the discordant twin pairs and applied Benjamini-Hochberg correction for multiple testing. Each entry corresponds to one CDR3 protein sequence from reads that TCRdb reprocessed, and DNA is not given. These V and J calls are TCRdb output, not the study's own analysis. The sample table on file contains approximately 420,000 distinct CDR3 sequences. The ten largest account for about 2.3% of the sample.

As concerns this clonotype: The specificity of this receptor is unknown.

Results and caveats for the whole study, not just this receptor: Fewer clonotypes were shared with other individuals by IBD patients than by healthy twins, most markedly in patients showing signs of disease activity. No single strong signal or clonotype linked to IBD turned up in the results, so the idea that one exists was not supported. Because patients were on differing immunosuppressive treatments, the repertoires may have picked up extra background noise and inter-individual variability. A decrease in TCRbeta repertoire diversity, as measured by inverse Simpson index, was observed in IBD patients compared with their healthy co-twins. Repertoire similarity did not differ between concordant and discordant twins, which could be due to limited statistical power. The analysis was unable to tell different T cell subtypes apart.

Rearrangement joined TRBV18 to TRBJ2-7. The clonotype originates from a human donor with ulcerative colitis or Crohn's disease, or a healthy co-twin of an affected twin (not recorded which). The sequencing input was blood. The CDR3 here reads CASSPNSYEQYF. Reference TRBV18 and TRBJ2-7 proteins supply the regions before and after the CDR3; the full variable domain is: NAGVMQNPRHLVRRRGQEARLRCSPMKGHSHVYWYRQLPEEGLKFMVYLQKENIIDESGMPKERFSAEFPKEGPSILRIQQVVRGDSAAYFCASSPNSYEQYFGPGTRLTVT.